This passage covers 3 T cell receptor beta chains from one sample sequenced in a study of Graves' ophthalmopathy and Graves' hyperthyroidism. Transcripts of RNA were the source for amplifying TCR beta CDR3 regions. HTBI primers were used in a first-round RT-PCR, which preceded a second-round multiplex PCR. TCRdb ran MiXCR on the multiplex PCR reads and lists one entry per CDR3 protein. The sample contains 600,000 to 700,000 distinct CDR3 sequences, about two fifths of which appear only once. What was sequenced was peripheral blood. These receptors originate from an adult man with Graves' ophthalmopathy.

The rearrangement uses TRBV5-4 and TRBJ2-5; 7 bases match TRBD1. The CDR3 consists of 15 residues. The junction had 10 bases not matched to a gene; V was cut back by 4 bases and J by 4 bases. The germline V gene encodes CDR1 SGHNT and CDR2 YYREEE (reference sequence). The CDR3 reads CASSQVTGITETQYF. CDR3 nucleotides: TGTGCCAGCAGCCAGGTGACAGGGATAACAGAGACCCAGTACTTC.

Remarks on this clonotype: One base away lies a much larger clone, so this may be a sequencing read error. The chain employs TRBV7-8 and TRBJ2-2; D is perhaps TRBD2 (6 bases). The CDR3 spans 18 residues. CDR1 is SGHVS, CDR2 FQNEAQ, per germline. The chain's CDR3 is CASSSSVWGRQGAGEPFF. CDR3 bases: TGTGCCAGCAGCTCCAGTGTTTGGGGGAGGCAAGGCGCCGGGGAGCCGTTTTTT.

This sequence joins TRBV10-3 and TRBJ1-1; 10 nucleotides match TRBD1. The CDR3 has 14 residues. Per germline, CDR1 ENHRY and CDR2 SYGVKD. After removal of 6 bases from V and 5 bases from J, the junction contained 6 bases not matched to a gene. The CDR3 region is CAISADRGPTEAFF. CDR3 DNA sequence: TGTGCCATCAGCGCAGACAGGGGGCCGACTGAAGCTTTCTTT.